These 3 T cell receptor beta chains were all obtained from the same sample, sequenced in a study of T-cell reconstitution after alpha-beta-depleted transplantation in children (dated by TCRdb to about 2016). Receptor libraries were prepared by PCR. Instrument used: Illumina HiSeq 2500. To normalize quantification of the TCRbeta repertoire, the TCR libraries were built with molecular barcoding that relied on unique molecular identifiers. Using fastp at Q25 and MiXCR, TCRdb reprocessed the public reads and kept productive beta chains. Rows with one shared CDR3 protein collapse into an entry with the most common genes and DNA. The sample records some 340,000 distinct CDR3 sequences, about 9.4% of which are singletons. The ten biggest clones cover around 2.5% of the sample. Source: PBMCs from the stem cell graft donor, taken from the stem cell graft. The receptors originated from a human donor who donated a stem cell graft to a child with acute lymphoblastic leukemia.

The rearrangement uses TRBV18 and TRBJ1-1, with D uncertain. V was shortened by 8 bases and J by 4 bases, with 17 bases between the two germline ends. The CDR3 covers 14 residues. Per germline, CDR1 KGHSH and CDR2 LQKENI. The CDR3 protein is CASTRQPTGTEAFF. CDR3 DNA sequence: TGTGCCAGCACCCGACAACCTACCGGCACTGAAGCTTTCTTT. Full variable domain (missing parts from reference TRBV18 and TRBJ1-1): NAGVMQNPRHLVRRRGQEARLRCSPMKGHSHVYWYRQLPEEGLKFMVYLQKENIIDESGMPKERFSAEFPKEGPSILRIQQVVRGDSAAYFCASTRQPTGTEAFFGQGTRLTVV.

The chain uses TRBV12-3 or TRBV12-4 and TRBJ2-5; 11 bases map to TRBD1. The ends lost 3 bases at V and 5 bases at J; junction bases unmatched: 8. This CDR3 comprises 16 residues. The CDR3 is CASSFLRTGGMETQYF. Written as DNA, the CDR3 is TGTGCCAGCAGTTTTCTTAGGACAGGGGGCATGGAGACCCAGTACTTC.

Remarks on this clonotype: Given a much more abundant clone one base away, this may be a read error. The chain is built from TRBV4-2 and TRBJ2-7; no definite D call. V lost 5 bases and J lost 3, with 11 bases in between. The CDR3 has 13 residues. Germline lookup yields CDR1 LGHNA and CDR2 YNFKEQ. Here the CDR3 DNA reads TGTGCCAGCAGCGCCGGGCCTAGCTACGAGCAGTACTTC. Residues: CASSAGPSYEQYF.